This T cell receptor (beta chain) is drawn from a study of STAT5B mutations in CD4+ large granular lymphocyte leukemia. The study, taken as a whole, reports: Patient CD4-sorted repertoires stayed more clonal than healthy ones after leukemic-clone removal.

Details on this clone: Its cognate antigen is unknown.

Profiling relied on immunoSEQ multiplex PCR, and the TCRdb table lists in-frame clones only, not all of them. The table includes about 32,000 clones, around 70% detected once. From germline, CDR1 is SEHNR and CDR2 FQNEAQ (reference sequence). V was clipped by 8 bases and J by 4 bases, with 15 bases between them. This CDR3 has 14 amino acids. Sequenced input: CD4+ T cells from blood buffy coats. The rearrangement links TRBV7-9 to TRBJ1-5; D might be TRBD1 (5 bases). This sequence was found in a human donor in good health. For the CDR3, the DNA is TGTGCCAGCGGACACGGGCAGGGAAATCAGCCCCAGCATTTT. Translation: CASGHGQGNQPQHF. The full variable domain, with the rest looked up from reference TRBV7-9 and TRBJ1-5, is DTGVSQNPRHKITKRGQNVTFRCDPISEHNRLYWYRQTLGQGPEFLTYFQNEAQLEKSRLLSDRFSAERPKGSFSTLEIQRTEQGDSAMYLCASGHGQGNQPQHFGDGTRLSIL.